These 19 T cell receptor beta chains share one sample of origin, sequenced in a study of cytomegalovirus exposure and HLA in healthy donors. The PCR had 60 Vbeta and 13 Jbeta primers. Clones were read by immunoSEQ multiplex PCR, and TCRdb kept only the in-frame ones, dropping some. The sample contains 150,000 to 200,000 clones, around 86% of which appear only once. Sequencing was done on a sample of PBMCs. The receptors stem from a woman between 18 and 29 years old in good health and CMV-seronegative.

The CDR3 coding sequence is TGTGCCAGCAGTTACTCTTGGGGACAGTACACTGAAGCTTTCTTT. It encodes CASSYSWGQYTEAFF. The chain couples TRBV6-5 to TRBJ1-1, with 7 bases matching TRBD1. CDR1 is MNHEY, CDR2 SVGAGI, per germline. The V gene end was trimmed by 0 bases and the J gene end by 3 bases; junction bases not matched to a gene: 4. The CDR3 sequence is 15 residues long.

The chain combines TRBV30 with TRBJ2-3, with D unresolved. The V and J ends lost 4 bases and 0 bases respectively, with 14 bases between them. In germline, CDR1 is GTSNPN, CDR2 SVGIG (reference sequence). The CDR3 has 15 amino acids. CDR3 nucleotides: TGTGCCTGGACCGAACATGTTCTTAGCACAGATACGCAGTATTTT. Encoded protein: CAWTEHVLSTDTQYF.

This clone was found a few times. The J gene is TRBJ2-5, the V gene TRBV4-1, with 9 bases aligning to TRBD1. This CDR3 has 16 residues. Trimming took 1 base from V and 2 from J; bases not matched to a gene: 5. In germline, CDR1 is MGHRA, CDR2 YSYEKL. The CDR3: CASSQALTGGQETQYF. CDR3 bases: TGCGCCAGCAGCCAAGCCCTGACAGGGGGGCAAGAGACCCAGTACTTC.

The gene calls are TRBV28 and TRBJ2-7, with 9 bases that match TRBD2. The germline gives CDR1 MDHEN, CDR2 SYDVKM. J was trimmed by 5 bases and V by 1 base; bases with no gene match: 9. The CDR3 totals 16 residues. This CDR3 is CASSLLGTSRSDEQYF. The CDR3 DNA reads TGTGCCAGCAGTTTATTAGGGACTAGCAGATCTGACGAGCAGTACTTC.

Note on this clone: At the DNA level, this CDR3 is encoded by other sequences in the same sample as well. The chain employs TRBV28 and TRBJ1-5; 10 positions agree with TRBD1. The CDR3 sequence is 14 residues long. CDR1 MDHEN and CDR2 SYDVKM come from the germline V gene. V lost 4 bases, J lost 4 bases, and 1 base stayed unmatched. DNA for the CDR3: TGTGCCAGCAGTTCGGGACAGGGGAATCAGCCCCAGCATTTT. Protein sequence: CASSSGQGNQPQHF.

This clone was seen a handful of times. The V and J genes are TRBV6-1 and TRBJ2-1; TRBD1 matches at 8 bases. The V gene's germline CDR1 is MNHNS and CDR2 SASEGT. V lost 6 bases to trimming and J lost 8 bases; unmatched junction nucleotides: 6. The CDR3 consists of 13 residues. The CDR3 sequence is CASRWTGWHEQFF. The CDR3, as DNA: TGTGCCAGCAGGTGGACAGGGTGGCATGAGCAGTTCTTC.

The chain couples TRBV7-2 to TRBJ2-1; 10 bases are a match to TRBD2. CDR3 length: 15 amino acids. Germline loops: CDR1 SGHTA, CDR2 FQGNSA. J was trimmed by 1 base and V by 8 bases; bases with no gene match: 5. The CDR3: CASLSSGSSYNEQFF. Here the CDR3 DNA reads TGTGCCAGCCTTTCTAGCGGGAGTTCCTACAATGAGCAGTTCTTC.

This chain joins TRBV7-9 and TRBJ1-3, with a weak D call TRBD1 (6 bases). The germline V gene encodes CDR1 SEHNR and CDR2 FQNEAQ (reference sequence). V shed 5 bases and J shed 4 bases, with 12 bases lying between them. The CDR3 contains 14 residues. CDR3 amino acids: CASSLTGLGNTIYF. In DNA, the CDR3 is TGTGCCAGCAGCCTTACAGGGTTAGGAAACACCATATATTTT.

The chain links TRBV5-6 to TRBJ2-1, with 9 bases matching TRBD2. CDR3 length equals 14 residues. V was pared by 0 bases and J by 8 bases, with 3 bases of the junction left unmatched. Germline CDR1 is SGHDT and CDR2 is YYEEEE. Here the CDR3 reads CASSLVVAGDEQFF. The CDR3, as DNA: TGTGCCAGCAGCTTGGTGGTAGCGGGAGATGAGCAGTTCTTC.

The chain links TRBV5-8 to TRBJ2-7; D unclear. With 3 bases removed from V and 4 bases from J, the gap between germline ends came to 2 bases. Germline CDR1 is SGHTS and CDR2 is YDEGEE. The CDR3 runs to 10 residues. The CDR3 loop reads CASSSYEQYF. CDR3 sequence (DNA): TGTGCCAGCAGCTCGTACGAGCAGTACTTC.

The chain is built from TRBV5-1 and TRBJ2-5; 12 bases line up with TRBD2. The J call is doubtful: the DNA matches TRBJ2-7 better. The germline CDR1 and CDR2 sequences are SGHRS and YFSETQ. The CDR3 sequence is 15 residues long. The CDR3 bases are TGCGCCAGCAGAAAAGGACTAGCGGGACAGTACGAGCAGTACTTC. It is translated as CASRKGLAGQYEQYF.

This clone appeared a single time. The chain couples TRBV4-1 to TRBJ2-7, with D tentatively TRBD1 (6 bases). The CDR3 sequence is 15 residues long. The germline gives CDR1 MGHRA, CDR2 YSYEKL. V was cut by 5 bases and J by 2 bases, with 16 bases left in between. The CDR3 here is CASSGDIQGAYEQYF. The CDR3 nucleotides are TGCGCCAGCAGCGGAGATATACAGGGAGCCTACGAGCAGTACTTC.

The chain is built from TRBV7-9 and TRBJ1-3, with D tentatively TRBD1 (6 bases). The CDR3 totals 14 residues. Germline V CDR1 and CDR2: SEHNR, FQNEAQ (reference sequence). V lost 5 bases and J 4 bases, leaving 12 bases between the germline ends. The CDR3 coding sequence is TGTGCCAGCAGCCCCTTCAGGGGCGGAAACACCATATATTTT. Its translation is CASSPFRGGNTIYF.

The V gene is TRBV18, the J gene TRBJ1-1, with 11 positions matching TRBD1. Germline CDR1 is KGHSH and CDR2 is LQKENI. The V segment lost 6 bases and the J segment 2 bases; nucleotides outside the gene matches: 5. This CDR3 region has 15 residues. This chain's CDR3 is CASSLGQGANTEAFF. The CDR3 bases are TGTGCCAGCTCCCTTGGACAGGGGGCAAACACTGAAGCTTTCTTT.

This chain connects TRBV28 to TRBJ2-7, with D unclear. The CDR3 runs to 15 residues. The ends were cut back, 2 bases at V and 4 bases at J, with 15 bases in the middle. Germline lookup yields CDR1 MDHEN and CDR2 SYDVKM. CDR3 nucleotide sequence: TGTGCCAGCAGTTTAGATTACAGTGCCCGATACGAGCAGTACTTC. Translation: CASSLDYSARYEQYF.

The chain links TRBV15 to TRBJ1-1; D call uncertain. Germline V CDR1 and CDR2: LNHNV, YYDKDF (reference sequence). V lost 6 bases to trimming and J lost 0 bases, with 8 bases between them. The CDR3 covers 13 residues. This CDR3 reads CATRSGMNTEAFF. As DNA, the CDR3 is TGTGCCACCAGATCAGGTATGAACACTGAAGCTTTCTTT.

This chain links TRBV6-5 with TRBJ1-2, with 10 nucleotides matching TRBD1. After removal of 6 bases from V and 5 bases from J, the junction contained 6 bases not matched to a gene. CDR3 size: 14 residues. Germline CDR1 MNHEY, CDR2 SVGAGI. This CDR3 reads CASRRGQGSYGYTF. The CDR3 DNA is TGTGCCAGCAGGCGGGGACAGGGGAGTTATGGCTACACCTTC.

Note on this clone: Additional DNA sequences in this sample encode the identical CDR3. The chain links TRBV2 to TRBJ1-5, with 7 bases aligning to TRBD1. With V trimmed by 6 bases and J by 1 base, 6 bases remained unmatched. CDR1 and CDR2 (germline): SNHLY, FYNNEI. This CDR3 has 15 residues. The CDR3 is CASSRQGVSNQPQHF. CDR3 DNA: TGTGCCAGCAGCCGACAGGGTGTGAGCAATCAGCCCCAGCATTTT.

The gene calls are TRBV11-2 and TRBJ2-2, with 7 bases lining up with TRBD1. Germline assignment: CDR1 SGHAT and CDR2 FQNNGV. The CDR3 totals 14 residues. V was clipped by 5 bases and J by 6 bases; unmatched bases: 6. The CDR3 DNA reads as TGTGCCAGCAGCCGCGACAGGGACCCCGGGGAGCTGTTTTTT. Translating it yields CASSRDRDPGELFF. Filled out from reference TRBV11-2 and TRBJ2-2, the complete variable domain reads EAGVAQSPRYKIIEKRQSVAFWCNPISGHATLYWYQQILGQGPKLLIQFQNNGVVDDSQLPKDRFSAERLKGVDSTLKIQPAKLEDSAVYLCASSRDRDPGELFFGEGSRLTVL.